The sequence of this T cell receptor (beta chain) was determined in a study of cytomegalovirus exposure and HLA in healthy donors. Study-level results: Being productive about 90% or about 30% of the time was typical of most TCR beta V segments in an earlier analysis. HLA alleles were associated with some 17,000 TCR beta sequences in a later analysis at 0.05 false discovery rate. In a later analysis, TCR association rates varied by HLA locus: DRB1 most, HLA-C fewest.

Primers for the PCR totalled 60 Vbeta and 13 Jbeta. The authors' processing: Roughly 11 million shared chains were among around 78 million unique TCR beta chains counted in a later analysis. Method: immunoSEQ multiplex PCR; TCRdb's copy keeps in-frame clones and lacks some. V, J and clone size are those of that table, while D and trimming were read from the DNA. The sample carries 150,000 to 200,000 clones, 85% recorded once. For this clone: Its cognate antigen is unknown.

The sequence was obtained from a woman aged 50 to 65 in good health and CMV-seronegative. Sequenced: PBMCs.

This CDR3 is CASSYAGEPNTEAFF. As DNA, the CDR3 is TGTGCCAGCAGTTACGCAGGGGAACCGAACACTGAAGCTTTCTTT. The rearrangement links TRBV27 to TRBJ1-1; weak D call: TRBD1 (6 bases). Looked up from germline, CDR1 is MNHEY and CDR2 is SMNVEV (reference sequence). The V end was cut by 4 bases, the J end by 1 base, with 13 bases between. CDR3 length equals 15 residues.